The TCR beta chain described here comes from a study of blood T cell repertoires in COVID-19. About the research overall: Italy, Spain and the United States were the sources of the convalescent and acute COVID-19 samples.

Some clones are missing from TCRdb's copy, which holds only in-frame ones; the method was immunoSEQ multiplex PCR. The table records approximately 130,000 clones, around 87% of them present only once. The CDR3 sequence is 18 residues long. The V and J ends lost 1 base and 2 bases respectively, with 20 bases between them. Germline V gene lookup returns CDR1 SGHAT and CDR2 FQNNGV. Sequenced sample: peripheral blood. This clonotype originated in a man in his fifties with active COVID-19. This chain joins TRBV11-2 and TRBJ2-5; D unresolved. The DNA of the CDR3 is TGTGCCAGCAGCTTAGGCCTGATTGAGGCAAGCCGTCAAGAGACCCAGTACTTC. It translates to CASSLGLIEASRQETQYF.